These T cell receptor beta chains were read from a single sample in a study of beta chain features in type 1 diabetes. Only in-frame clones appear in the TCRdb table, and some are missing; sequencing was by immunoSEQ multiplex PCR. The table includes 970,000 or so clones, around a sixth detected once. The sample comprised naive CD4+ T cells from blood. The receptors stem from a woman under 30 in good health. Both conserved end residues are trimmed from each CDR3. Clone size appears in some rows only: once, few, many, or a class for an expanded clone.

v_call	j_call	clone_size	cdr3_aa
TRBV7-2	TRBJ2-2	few	ASSTGPVYTGELF
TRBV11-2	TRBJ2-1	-	ASSRKTSGVYNEQF
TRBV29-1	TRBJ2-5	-	SVGSPGLTSGRVGETQY
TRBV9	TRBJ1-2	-	ASSAPRPGYT
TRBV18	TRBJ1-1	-	ASSPPRGGRGTEAF
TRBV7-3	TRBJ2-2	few	ASSLYDGELF
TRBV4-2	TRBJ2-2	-	ASSPLVAGELF
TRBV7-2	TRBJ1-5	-	ASSGDGNQPQH
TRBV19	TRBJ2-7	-	ASSEGLASYEQY
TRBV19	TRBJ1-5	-	ATAPRGRGSSNQPQH
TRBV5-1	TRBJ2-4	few	ASSWEGGLQY